The 23 T cell receptor beta chains below were found in one sample sequenced in a study of multiple sclerosis patients with progressive multifocal leukoencephalopathy. Time point denoted: less than 7 months of natalizumab therapy. Profiled with immunoSEQ multiplex PCR; TCRdb holds only in-frame clones, not every one. The data contain about 30,000 clones, 85% to 90% of them singletons. Here the sequenced sample was PBMCs, taken from a patient treated with natalizumab. These receptor sequences come from a human donor with multiple sclerosis.

The chain recombines TRBV11-2 with TRBJ2-7; tentatively, D is TRBD1 or TRBD2 (5 bases each). Germline lookup yields CDR1 SGHAT and CDR2 FQNNGV. Between the trimmed V and J ends, which lost 5 bases and 5 bases, there was a span of 13 bases. The CDR3 has 13 amino acids. In nucleotides, the CDR3 is TGTGCCAGCAGCCTCCGGGACGGGGACGAGCAGTACTTC. It translates to CASSLRDGDEQYF.

V gene TRBV10-2 combines with J gene TRBJ2-7, with 8 bases identical to TRBD2. CDR1 and CDR2 from the germline V gene are WSHSY and SAAADI. The trim removed 2 bases at V and 5 bases at J, leaving 8 bases unmatched. This CDR3 comprises 15 residues. The CDR3 sequence is CASSESAGRGHEQYF. DNA for the CDR3: TGCGCCAGCAGTGAGAGTGCCGGGAGGGGCCACGAGCAGTACTTC.

The chain couples TRBV27 to TRBJ2-7; 7 bases match TRBD2. The germline gives CDR1 MNHEY, CDR2 SMNVEV (reference sequence). The V and J ends lost 3 bases and 7 bases, in that order; junction bases with no gene match: 3. CDR3 length equals 12 residues. The DNA of the CDR3 is TGTGCCAGCAGTTTGGGGGGGTATGAGCAGTACTTC. Translating it yields CASSLGGYEQYF.

The V gene is TRBV27, the J gene TRBJ2-7; D possibly corresponds to TRBD1 (5 bases). CDR1 MNHEY and CDR2 SMNVEV come from the germline V gene (reference sequence). The CDR3 totals 15 residues. The V end was cut by 0 bases, the J end by 6 bases, with 15 bases between. CDR3 sequence reads: CASSLSRRVGLEQYF. CDR3 nucleotide sequence: TGTGCCAGCAGTTTATCCCGCAGGGTAGGGCTCGAGCAGTACTTC.

This chain connects TRBV6-5 to TRBJ2-1; D is ambiguous. Trimming removed 2 bases at V and 5 bases at J, with 10 bases between. Germline-derived CDR1 and CDR2 are MNHEY and SVGAGI. CDR3 length equals 14 residues. CDR3 loop: CASSYGLGNNEQFF. In DNA, the CDR3 is TGTGCCAGCAGTTACGGTCTGGGAAACAATGAGCAGTTCTTC.

V and J are TRBV7-9 and TRBJ1-1, with D unresolved. The V gene's germline CDR1 is SEHNR and CDR2 FQNEAQ (reference sequence). The CDR3 spans 14 residues. V lost 5 bases, J lost 0 bases, and 10 bases lay in between. CDR3 sequence (DNA): TGTGCCAGCAGCCAAGGACGCCTGAACACTGAAGCTTTCTTT. This sequence encodes CASSQGRLNTEAFF.

The chain is built from TRBV27 and TRBJ2-7; D might be TRBD1 (6 bases). The V end was cut by 5 bases, the J end by 2 bases, with 16 bases between. CDR3 length equals 15 residues. CDR1 MNHEY and CDR2 SMNVEV come from the germline V gene (reference sequence). This chain's CDR3 is CASSTIGTLTYEQYF. The CDR3 DNA is TGTGCCAGCAGTACGATCGGGACACTAACCTACGAGCAGTACTTC.

The chain combines TRBV19 with TRBJ2-2, with D unresolved. The CDR3 has 16 amino acids. Trimming took 3 bases from V and 5 from J, leaving 16 bases between them. Germline lookup yields CDR1 LNHDA and CDR2 SQIVND (reference sequence). CDR3 residues: CASSILWLVKTGELFF. The CDR3 DNA sequence: TGTGCCAGTAGTATTCTTTGGCTGGTGAAGACCGGGGAGCTGTTTTTT.

The rearrangement joins TRBV29-1 to TRBJ2-2, with D perhaps TRBD1 (5 bases). The CDR3 sequence is 14 residues long. Between the trimmed V and J ends, which lost 7 bases and 1 base, there was a span of 13 bases. Germline assignment: CDR1 SQVTM and CDR2 ANQGSEA. This CDR3 reads CSGHQGKNTGELFF. In DNA form, the CDR3 reads TGCAGCGGGCATCAGGGAAAGAACACCGGGGAGCTGTTTTTT.

The rearrangement links TRBV7-2 to TRBJ1-4; possible D gene TRBD1, 5 bases. Per the germline V gene, CDR1 is SGHTA and CDR2 is FQGNSA. The V end lost 4 bases, the J end lost 3 bases, and 15 bases lay between the germline ends. The CDR3 has 16 residues. CDR3 protein: CASSSHPRGSNEKLFF. The CDR3 DNA sequence: TGTGCCAGCAGCTCCCACCCTAGGGGTTCTAATGAAAAACTGTTTTTT.

The V gene is TRBV30, the J gene TRBJ1-2; D is ambiguous. Germline loops: CDR1 GTSNPN, CDR2 SVGIG (reference sequence). The V and J ends lost 1 base and 2 bases respectively, with 11 bases between them. The CDR3 extends over 14 amino acids. This chain's CDR3 is CAWSEGSFNYGYTF. In DNA form, the CDR3 reads TGTGCCTGGAGTGAGGGCAGCTTCAACTATGGCTACACCTTC.

V usage is TRBV27 and J usage is TRBJ2-1; D is ambiguous. The CDR3 totals 15 residues. V shed 4 bases and J shed 8 bases, with 18 bases lying between them. Germline CDR1 is MNHEY and CDR2 is SMNVEV (reference sequence). The CDR3: CASSSPSVGTYEQFF. DNA for the CDR3: TGTGCCAGCAGTTCCCCCTCTGTGGGAACGTATGAGCAGTTCTTC.

This clone is a singleton in its sample. The chain has TRBV9 and TRBJ2-5, with D perhaps matching TRBD2 (5 bases). This CDR3 has 16 amino acids. Germline assignment: CDR1 SGDLS and CDR2 YYNGEE. The V end was cut by 0 bases, the J end by 2 bases, with 14 bases between. CDR3 sequence reads: CASSVVGLRRQETQYF. CDR3 nucleotides: TGTGCCAGCAGCGTAGTTGGCCTAAGGAGGCAAGAGACCCAGTACTTC.

The CDR3 nucleotides read TGTGCCAGCAGCCCCGCCCCACAGGGTTTGGGGGAAAAACTGTTTTTT. It codes for CASSPAPQGLGEKLFF. This chain links TRBV28 with TRBJ1-4; the D gene is possibly TRBD1 (6 bases). CDR3 size: 16 residues. Germline CDR1 MDHEN, CDR2 SYDVKM. With 6 bases removed from V and 8 bases from J, the gap between germline ends came to 22 bases.

The genes are TRBV7-2 and TRBJ2-1; the D gene is possibly TRBD2 (6 bases). The V end was cut by 1 base, the J end by 0 bases, with 10 bases between. Looked up from germline, CDR1 is SGHTA and CDR2 is FQGNSA. The CDR3 contains 16 residues. Here the CDR3 reads CASSLGTGGSYNEQFF. The CDR3, as DNA: TGTGCCAGCAGCTTAGGCACCGGGGGCTCCTACAATGAGCAGTTCTTC.

The chain links TRBV5-8 to TRBJ1-2; D unclear. CDR1 is SGHTS and CDR2 is YDEGEE in the germline V gene. Deletions cut 3 bases from V and 8 bases from J, with 17 bases between. This CDR3 contains 14 residues. Written as DNA, the CDR3 is TGTGCCAGCAGCTCAATTTTGGGAGGCGGAGGCTACACCTTC. Amino acid sequence: CASSSILGGGGYTF.

This rearrangement joins TRBV6-5 to TRBJ1-1; 9 bases agree with TRBD1. The CDR3 is 15 amino acids. J gave up 5 bases and V 5 bases, and 9 bases lay outside the gene matches. In germline, CDR1 is MNHEY, CDR2 SVGAGI. Written as DNA, the CDR3 is TGTGCCAGCAGTGCCCGAACAGGGGGCAGGACTGAAGCTTTCTTT. Protein sequence: CASSARTGGRTEAFF.

V is TRBV28 and J is TRBJ2-1, with D unclear. V was pared by 9 bases and J by 6 bases, with 9 bases between. The CDR3 covers 11 residues. Germline loops: CDR1 MDHEN, CDR2 SYDVKM. The CDR3 spells CASLYGNEQFF. In DNA form, the CDR3 reads TGTGCCAGTCTATACGGCAATGAGCAGTTCTTC.

The CDR3 bases are TGTGCCAGCAGTCCCTACCGACAGGCCTACGAGCAGTACTTC. This gives the protein CASSPYRQAYEQYF. The chain recombines TRBV28 with TRBJ2-7, with D maybe TRBD1 (6 bases). This CDR3 comprises 14 residues. The germline V and J ends were trimmed by 5 bases and 2 bases, with 13 bases remaining between them. CDR1 is MDHEN, CDR2 SYDVKM, per germline. Combining the CDR3 with reference TRBV28 and TRBJ2-7 gives the whole variable domain DVKVTQSSRYLVKRTGEKVFLECVQDMDHENMFWYRQDPGLGLRLIYFSYDVKMKEKGDIPEGYSVSREKKERFSLILESASTNQTSMYLCASSPYRQAYEQYFGPGTRLTVT.

The V call is TRBV6-1, the J call TRBJ1-1; D unresolved. V lost 4 bases and J 5 bases, leaving 20 bases between the germline ends. The CDR3 totals 16 residues. Per germline, CDR1 MNHNS and CDR2 SASEGT. CDR3 nucleotide sequence: TGTGCCAGCAGTGTTTTGATTCTGGGAGGGAGGACTGAAGCTTTCTTT. This codes for CASSVLILGGRTEAFF.

This clone was picked up one time. J is TRBJ1-3 and V is TRBV6-5, with D perhaps matching TRBD1 (5 bases). Germline assignment: CDR1 MNHEY and CDR2 SVGAGI. The CDR3 is 15 residues long. V lost 2 bases to trimming and J lost 0 bases, with 8 bases between them. The CDR3 sequence: CASSYRGSSGNTIYF. The CDR3 nucleotides read TGTGCCAGCAGTTACCGGGGGAGCTCTGGAAACACCATATATTTT.

Comment on this clone: Compared with germline, one end of the junction differs, possibly owing to a read error. This chain links TRBV11-2 with TRBJ1-1; D unresolved. This CDR3 has 13 residues. Germline CDR1 and CDR2: SGHAT and FQNNGV. The CDR3, as DNA: TGTGCCAGCAACTTAGCGCGGTACACTGAAGCTTTCTTT. Protein sequence: CASNLARYTEAFF.

Details on this clone: Mismatch with germline at one junction end may stem from a read error. Other DNA sequences from this sample encode an identical CDR3 as well. The V and J genes are TRBV7-9 and TRBJ2-2, with 7 bases fitting TRBD2. Germline CDR1 reads SEHNR; CDR2 reads FQNEAQ (reference sequence). This CDR3 has 15 amino acids. The CDR3 is CANSSASGSTGELFF. The CDR3 DNA sequence: TGTGCCAACAGCTCAGCTAGCGGATCCACCGGGGAGCTGTTTTTT.